The 14 T cell receptor beta chains listed next were all sequenced from one sample in a study of cytomegalovirus exposure and HLA in healthy donors. Assay used: immunoSEQ multiplex PCR; TCRdb lists only in-frame clones, some missing. The sample has about 98,000 clones; around 90% are singletons. Material for sequencing was PBMCs. These receptors were taken from a woman younger than 45 in good health and CMV-seronegative.

The V and J genes are TRBV9 and TRBJ2-1; 8 bases fit TRBD1. The CDR3 is made up of 14 amino acids. V dropped 4 bases and J dropped 8; count of bases not matched to a gene: 8. Germline V CDR1 and CDR2: SGDLS, YYNGEE. The CDR3 region is CASSPRGHGDEQFF. The CDR3 DNA is TGTGCCAGCAGCCCCAGGGGGCACGGCGATGAGCAGTTCTTC.

The chain has TRBV2 and TRBJ1-5; the D is unclear. The V and J ends lost 2 bases and 5 bases respectively, with 13 bases between them. The CDR3 is 15 residues long. The V gene's germline CDR1 is SNHLY and CDR2 FYNNEI. For the CDR3, the DNA is TGTGCCAGCAGTGAAACCCCGGGAGGCGATCAGCCCCAGCATTTT. It encodes CASSETPGGDQPQHF.

The chain uses TRBV21-1 and TRBJ1-5; the tabulated D call, TRBD1, remains unverified against the DNA. TRBV21-1 is a known pseudogene. The CDR3 runs 17 residues. The CDR3 loop is CASSKVPDRVANQPQHF. The CDR3 DNA follows: TGTGCCAGCAGCAAAGTACCGGACAGGGTGGCTAATCAGCCCCAGCATTTT.

The chain couples TRBV9 to TRBJ1-3; possibly TRBD1 for D (6 bases). The CDR3 is made up of 16 amino acids. Trimming cost V 0 bases and J 3 bases, with 13 bases left between them. From germline, CDR1 is SGDLS and CDR2 YYNGEE. DNA for the CDR3: TGTGCCAGCAGCGTAGCGGGACACGGAATTGGAAACACCATATATTTT. This codes for CASSVAGHGIGNTIYF.

This clone was seen only once. The chain has TRBV5-1 and TRBJ2-2, with D hard to call. CDR3 size: 13 residues. Trimming removed 4 bases from V and 5 bases from J, with 9 bases in between. CDR1 is SGHRS and CDR2 is YFSETQ in the germline V gene. This CDR3 reads CASSETPTGELFF. The CDR3 nucleotides are TGCGCCAGCAGCGAGACACCAACCGGGGAGCTGTTTTTT.

This clone was observed once. This chain's CDR3 is CASTRGENTGELFF. The CDR3 nucleotides are TGCGCCAGCACCCGGGGTGAGAACACCGGGGAGCTGTTTTTT. The rearrangement links TRBV5-1 to TRBJ2-2; tentatively, D is TRBD2 (5 bases). Germline-derived CDR1 and CDR2 are SGHRS and YFSETQ. Trimming removed 6 bases at V and 1 base at J, with 10 bases between. The CDR3 loop spans 14 amino acids.

V and J are TRBV29-1 and TRBJ2-2, with 10 bases that match TRBD2. Germline CDR1 and CDR2: SQVTM and ANQGSEA. This CDR3 comprises 14 residues. V was pared by 5 bases and J by 3 bases, with 3 bases of the junction left unmatched. CDR3 sequence: CSVRTSGDTGELFF. For the CDR3, the DNA is TGCAGCGTTAGGACTAGCGGAGACACCGGGGAGCTGTTTTTT.

V usage is TRBV7-9 and J usage is TRBJ1-2, with D uncertain. The CDR3 spans 13 residues. V was clipped by 5 bases and J by 8 bases, with 15 bases between them. Germline CDR1 is SEHNR and CDR2 is FQNEAQ (reference sequence). For the CDR3, the DNA is TGTGCCAGCAGCCCGGAGGGATCTATAGGCTACACCTTC. As protein: CASSPEGSIGYTF.

CDR3 region: CASSTGGPYEQYF. The CDR3 nucleotides are TGTGCCAGTAGTACGGGGGGTCCCTACGAGCAGTACTTC. The chain employs TRBV19 and TRBJ2-7; 7 bases align to TRBD2. Trimming cost V 4 bases and J 2 bases; bases outside gene matches: 2. Germline values: CDR1 LNHDA, CDR2 SQIVND (reference sequence). The CDR3 is 13 residues long.

This rearrangement joins TRBV7-8 to TRBJ1-4; D is uncertain. Germline V gives CDR1 SGHVS, CDR2 FQNEAQ. Trimming took off 0 bases at V and 8 bases at J, with 13 bases between the two ends. This CDR3 has 15 residues. CDR3 protein: CASSLAPRSAEKLFF. CDR3 sequence (DNA): TGTGCCAGCAGCTTAGCGCCCAGGTCGGCGGAAAAACTGTTTTTT.

The rearrangement joins TRBV28 to TRBJ2-1; D is unresolved. The germline V and J ends were trimmed by 7 bases and 4 bases, with 5 bases remaining between them. The CDR3 extends over 11 amino acids. The germline V gene has CDR1 MDHEN and CDR2 SYDVKM. CDR3 sequence reads: CASILYNEQFF. In nucleotides, the CDR3 is TGTGCCAGCATATTGTACAATGAGCAGTTCTTC. The full variable domain, rest sourced from reference TRBV28 and TRBJ2-1, is DVKVTQSSRYLVKRTGEKVFLECVQDMDHENMFWYRQDPGLGLRLIYFSYDVKMKEKGDIPEGYSVSREKKERFSLILESASTNQTSMYLCASILYNEQFFGPGTRLTVL.

This clone was counted a single time. The chain recombines TRBV5-1 with TRBJ2-1, with 7 bases aligning to TRBD1. Germline CDR1 is SGHRS and CDR2 is YFSETQ. V lost 6 bases, J lost 7 bases, and 7 bases stayed unmatched. The CDR3 runs 13 residues. CDR3 nucleotide sequence: TGCGCCAGCAAGGAGACAGGGAGTAATGAGCAGTTCTTC. It is translated as CASKETGSNEQFF. The variable domain in full, completed from reference TRBV5-1 and TRBJ2-1, reads KAGVTQTPRYLIKTRGQQVTLSCSPISGHRSVSWYQQTPGQGLQFLFEYFSETQRNKGNFPGRFSGRQFSNSRSEMNVSTLELGDSALYLCASKETGSNEQFFGPGTRLTVL.

This chain links TRBV29-1 with TRBJ2-7, with 10 bases that match TRBD1. The CDR3 loop spans 13 amino acids. Losses at the gene ends were 6 bases for V and 6 bases for J; bases not matched to a gene: 8. The V gene's germline CDR1 is SQVTM and CDR2 ANQGSEA. The CDR3 loop reads CSVGMTGGAEQYF. The CDR3, as DNA: TGCAGCGTGGGGATGACAGGGGGCGCCGAGCAGTACTTC.

This chain connects TRBV5-4 to TRBJ1-2; 10 positions match TRBD1. V was pared by 5 bases and J by 8 bases, with 12 bases of the junction left unmatched. Germline lookup yields CDR1 SGHNT and CDR2 YYREEE (reference sequence). The CDR3 is 15 residues long. CDR3 nucleotides: TGTGCCAGCAGTCTCGAACCCGGGACAGGGGTGGGCTACACCTTC. This encodes CASSLEPGTGVGYTF.